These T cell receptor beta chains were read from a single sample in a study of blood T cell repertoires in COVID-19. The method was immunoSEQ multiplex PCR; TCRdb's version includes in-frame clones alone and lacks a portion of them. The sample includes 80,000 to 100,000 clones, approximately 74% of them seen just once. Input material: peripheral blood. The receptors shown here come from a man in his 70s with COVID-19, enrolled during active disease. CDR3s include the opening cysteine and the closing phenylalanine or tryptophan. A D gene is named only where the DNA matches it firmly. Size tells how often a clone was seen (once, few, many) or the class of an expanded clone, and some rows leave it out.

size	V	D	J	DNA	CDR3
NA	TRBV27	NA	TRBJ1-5	TGTGCCAGCAGTTTATTGGGGCCGGTGGCCCAGCATTTT	CASSLLGPVAQHF
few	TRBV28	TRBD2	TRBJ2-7	TGTGCCAGCTGCGGACTAGCGGGAGACTACGAGCAGTACTTC	CASCGLAGDYEQYF
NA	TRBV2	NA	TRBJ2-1	TGTGCCAGCAGTGCTCTTACCGGTAGTAATGAGCAGTTCTTC	CASSALTGSNEQFF
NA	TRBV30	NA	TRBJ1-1	TGTGCCTGGAGTGTATTTGGGGGGTCGAGTAACACTGAAGCTTTCTTT	CAWSVFGGSSNTEAFF
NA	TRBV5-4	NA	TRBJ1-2	TGTGCCAGCAGCGTCACAACAGGAGCTAACTATGGCTACACCTTC	CASSVTTGANYGYTF
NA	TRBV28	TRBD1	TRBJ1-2	TGTGCCAGCAGTTCGACGGGACAGGGGGCGGACAACTATGGCTACACCTTC	CASSSTGQGADNYGYTF
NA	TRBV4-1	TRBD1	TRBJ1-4	TGCGCCAGCAGCCGCTTTCCGGGACAGGGGGGAACAACTAATGAAAAACTGTTTTTT	CASSRFPGQGGTTNEKLFF
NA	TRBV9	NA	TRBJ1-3	TGTGCCAGCAGCGTCCGAGGAGACTCTGGAAACACCATATATTTT	CASSVRGDSGNTIYF
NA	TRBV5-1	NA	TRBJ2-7	TGCGCCAGCAGCTTGGGGGGGCGAACCTACGAGCAGTACTTC	CASSLGGRTYEQYF
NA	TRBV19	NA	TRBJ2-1	TGTGCCAGTAGTATAAGGCCTAGCCCCTACAATGAGCAGTTCTTC	CASSIRPSPYNEQFF
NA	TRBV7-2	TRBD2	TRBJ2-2	TGTGCCAGCAGCTCTTGGACTAGCACCGGGGAGCTGTTTTTT	CASSSWTSTGELFF
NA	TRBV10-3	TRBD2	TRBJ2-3	TGTGCCATCGCGGCCGGGACTAGCGAGACCCTTAATACGCAGTATTTT	CAIAAGTSETLNTQYF
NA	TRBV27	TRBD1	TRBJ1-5	TGTGCCAGCAGTCATGGGACAGGTCGAAATCAGCCCCAGCATTTT	CASSHGTGRNQPQHF
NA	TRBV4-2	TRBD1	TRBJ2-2	TGTGCCAGCAGCCATTCACAGGGGGCTAGCGGGGAGCTGTTTTTT	CASSHSQGASGELFF
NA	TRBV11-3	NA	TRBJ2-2	TGTGCCAGCAGCGTCAGCGGTGGTGACACCGGGGAGCTGTTTTTT	CASSVSGGDTGELFF
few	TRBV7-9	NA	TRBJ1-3	TGTGCCAGCACCCCCCTGTCGGGGTCAGGAAACACCATATATTTT	CASTPLSGSGNTIYF
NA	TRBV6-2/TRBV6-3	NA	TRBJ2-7	TGTGCCAGCAGTTATCGACACACCTACGAGCAGTACTTC	CASSYRHTYEQYF
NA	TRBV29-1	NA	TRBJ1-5	TGCAGCGTTGATGGCAGCGGGCATAGCAATCAGCCCCAGCATTTT	CSVDGSGHSNQPQHF
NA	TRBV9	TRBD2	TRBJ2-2	TGTGCCAGCAGCGTAGCGAAGACTAGCGGGAGTGGTAGCACCGGGGAGCTGTTTTTT	CASSVAKTSGSGSTGELFF
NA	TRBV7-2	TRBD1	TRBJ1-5	TGTGCCAGCAGCACAGGACAGGGCGGCCAGCCCCAGCATTTT	CASSTGQGGQPQHF
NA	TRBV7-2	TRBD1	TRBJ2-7	TGTGCCAGCAGCTTGGGACAGACCGCCTCATACTACGAGCAGTACTTC	CASSLGQTASYYEQYF
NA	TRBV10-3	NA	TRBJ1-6	TGTGCCATCAGTGAGCACCCCGGGGGTACCTATAATTCACCCCTCCACTTT	CAISEHPGGTYNSPLHF
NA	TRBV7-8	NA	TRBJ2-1	TGTGCCAGCAGCTTAGTGGCAGGCGTAGGGGGCAATGAGCAGTTCTTC	CASSLVAGVGGNEQFF
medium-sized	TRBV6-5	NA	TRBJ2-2	TGTGCCAGCCGCCCGACAGGGAACACCGGGGAGCTGTTTTTT	CASRPTGNTGELFF
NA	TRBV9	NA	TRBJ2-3	TGTGCCAGCACCCCTAGAGAGGGCCCAGATACGCAGTATTTT	CASTPREGPDTQYF
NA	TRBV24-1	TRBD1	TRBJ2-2	TGTGCCACTACAGGGGACACCGGGGAGCTGTTTTTT	CATTGDTGELFF
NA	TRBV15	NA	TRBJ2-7	TGTGCCACCAGCAGAATGTGGGGGCAAGCTCGAATCACCCCTCTCTACGAGCAGTACTTC	CATSRMWGQARITPLYEQYF
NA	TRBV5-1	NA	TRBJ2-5	TGCGCCAGCAGCTCCACTGGCCCGGGAGAGACCCAGTACTTC	CASSSTGPGETQYF
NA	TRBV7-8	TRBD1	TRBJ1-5	TGTGCCAGCAGCTTAGGGTACAGGGGGCCGACGAGCAATCAGCCCCAGCATTTT	CASSLGYRGPTSNQPQHF
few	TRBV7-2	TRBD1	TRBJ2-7	TGTGCCAGCAGCTGGGGACAGGGACTCTACGAGCAGTACTTC	CASSWGQGLYEQYF
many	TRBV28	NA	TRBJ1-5	TGTGCCAGCAGTTCGGGGATTCGGGGGAGTCAGCCCCAGCATTTT	CASSSGIRGSQPQHF
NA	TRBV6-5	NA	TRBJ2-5	TGTGCCAGCCAAAGACAGAAACAAGAGACCCAGTACTTC	CASQRQKQETQYF
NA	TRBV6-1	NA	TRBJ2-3	TGTGCCAGCAGTGAAGTACCGGCGGGAACCACCAGTACGCAGTATTTT	CASSEVPAGTTSTQYF
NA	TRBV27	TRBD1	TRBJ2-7	TGTGCCAGCAGTAAAGACAGGGGTTTCCACGAGCAGTACTTC	CASSKDRGFHEQYF
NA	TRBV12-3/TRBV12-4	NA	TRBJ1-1	TGTGCCAGCAGTTTAAGAGCGAACACTGAAGCTTTCTTT	CASSLRANTEAFF
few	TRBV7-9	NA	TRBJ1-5	TGTGCCAGCTCGGGGGTGGGTGATCAGCCCCAGCATTTT	CASSGVGDQPQHF
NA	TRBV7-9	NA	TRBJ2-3	TGTGCCAGCAGCTTGGCCCTAGGTGCAGATACGCAGTATTTT	CASSLALGADTQYF
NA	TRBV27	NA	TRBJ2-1	TGTGCCAGCAGTTTATCGCCTAGCTGGGCCAATGAGCAGTTCTTC	CASSLSPSWANEQFF
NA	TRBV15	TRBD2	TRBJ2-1	TGTGCCACCAGCAGCCCGGGACTAGCGAGGAATGAGCAGTTCTTC	CATSSPGLARNEQFF
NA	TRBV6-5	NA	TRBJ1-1	TGTGCCAGCAGTTACGCGTCACGGGGGGCTGAAGCTTTCTTT	CASSYASRGAEAFF
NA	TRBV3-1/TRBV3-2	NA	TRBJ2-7	TGTGCCAGCAGCCGTAAGGACCGGGGGTCCTACGAGCAGTACTTC	CASSRKDRGSYEQYF
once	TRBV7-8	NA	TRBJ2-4	TGTGCCAGCAGCTTAGTCGGCGGGTTTCTAGCCAAAAACATTCAGTACTTC	CASSLVGGFLAKNIQYF
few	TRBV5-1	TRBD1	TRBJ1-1	TGCGCCAGCAACGGACAGGGGGCTAACACTGAAGCTTTCTTT	CASNGQGANTEAFF
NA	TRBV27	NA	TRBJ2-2	TGTGCCAGCCCCTTCGACAGGGAGGTCGAGGAGCTGTTTTTT	CASPFDREVEELFF
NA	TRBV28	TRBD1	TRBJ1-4	TGTGCCAGCAGTTTAGGGACAGCCTATAATGAAAAACTGTTTTTT	CASSLGTAYNEKLFF
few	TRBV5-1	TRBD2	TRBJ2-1	TGCGCCAGCAGCTTGGTCCCCAAACTGGGAGGGGACAATGAGCAGTTCTTC	CASSLVPKLGGDNEQFF
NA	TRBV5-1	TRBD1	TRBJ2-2	TGCGCCAGCAGCGCGGACAGGGCGGACACCGGGGAGCTGTTTTTT	CASSADRADTGELFF
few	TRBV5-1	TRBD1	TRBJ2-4	TGCGCCAGCAGCCCACAGCCCTCGACAGGGAGAGAAGCCAAAAACATTCAGTACTTC	CASSPQPSTGREAKNIQYF
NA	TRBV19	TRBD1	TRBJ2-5	TGTGCCAGTAGTGCGCGACAGGGGACGTACCAAGAGACCCAGTACTTC	CASSARQGTYQETQYF
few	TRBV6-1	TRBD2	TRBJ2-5	TGTGCCAGCAGTGCCAACCGGGGGGTAGCGGGAGAGACCCAGTACTTC	CASSANRGVAGETQYF
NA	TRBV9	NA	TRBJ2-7	TGTGCCAGCAGCGTAGGGGGATGGGAGATCTCCTACGAGCAGTACTTC	CASSVGGWEISYEQYF
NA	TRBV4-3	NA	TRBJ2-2	TGCGCCAGCAGCCAAGTACCCGGGAGCGACACCGGGGAGCTGTTTTTT	CASSQVPGSDTGELFF
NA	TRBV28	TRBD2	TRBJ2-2	TGTGCCAGCAGTTTATGGCTAGCGGGAGACGGGGAGCTGTTTTTT	CASSLWLAGDGELFF
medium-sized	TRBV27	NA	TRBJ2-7	TGTGCCAGCAGTCCGACTAGTGAATTTGAGCAGTACTTC	CASSPTSEFEQYF